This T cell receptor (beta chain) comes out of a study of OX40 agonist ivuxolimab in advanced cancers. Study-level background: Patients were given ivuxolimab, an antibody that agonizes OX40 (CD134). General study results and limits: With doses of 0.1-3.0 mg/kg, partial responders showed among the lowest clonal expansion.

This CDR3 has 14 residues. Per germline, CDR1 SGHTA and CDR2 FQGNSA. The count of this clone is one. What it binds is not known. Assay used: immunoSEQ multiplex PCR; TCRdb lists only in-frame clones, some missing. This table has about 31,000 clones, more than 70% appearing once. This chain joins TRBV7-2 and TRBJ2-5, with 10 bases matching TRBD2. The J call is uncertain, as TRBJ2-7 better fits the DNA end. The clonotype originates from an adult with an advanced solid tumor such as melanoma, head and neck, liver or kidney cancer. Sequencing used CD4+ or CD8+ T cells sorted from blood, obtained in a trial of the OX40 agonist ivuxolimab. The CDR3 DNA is TGTGCCAGCAGCCGCAGCGGGAGGGCCTCCGAGCAGTACTTC. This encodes CASSRSGRASEQYF.